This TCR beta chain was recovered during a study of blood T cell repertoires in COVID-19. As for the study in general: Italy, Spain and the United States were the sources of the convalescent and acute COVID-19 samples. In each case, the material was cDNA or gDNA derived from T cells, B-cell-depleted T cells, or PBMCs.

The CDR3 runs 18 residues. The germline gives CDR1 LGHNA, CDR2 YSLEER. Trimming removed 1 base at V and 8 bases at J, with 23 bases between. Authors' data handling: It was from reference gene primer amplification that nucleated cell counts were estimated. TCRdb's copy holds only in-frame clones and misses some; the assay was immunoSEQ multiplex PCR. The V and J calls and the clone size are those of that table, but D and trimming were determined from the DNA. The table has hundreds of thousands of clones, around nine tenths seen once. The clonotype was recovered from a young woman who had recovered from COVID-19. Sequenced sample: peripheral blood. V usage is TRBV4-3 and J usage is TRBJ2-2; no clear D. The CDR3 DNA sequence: TGCGCCAGCAGCCAAGGCAAGTTGAGTTACTACATCGAGGGGGAGCTGTTTTTT. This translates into CASSQGKLSYYIEGELFF.